One and the same sample provided the 25 T cell receptor beta chains below, sequenced in a study of human T cells and chemical hapten exposure. Time point indicated: patch test 1, 2 weeks after DPC sensitization. Stated treatment: therapeutic diphenylcyclopropenone sensitization with weekly scalp DPC. A single record per CDR3 protein comes from TCRdb applying MiXCR to the RACE reads. The sample records 370,000 or so distinct CDR3 sequences, roughly 5% being singletons. Sample: whole blood, taken in connection with sensitization to the hapten diphenylcyclopropenone (DPC). The receptors shown here come from a woman aged 50 to 60 with alopecia areata. Some clones in this sample may be carry-over from other donors' samples.

This clonotype has a handful of counts. The chain employs TRBV4-3 and TRBJ2-1; the D is unclear. The CDR3 is made up of 14 amino acids. Per germline, CDR1 LGHNA and CDR2 YSLEER. V lost 0 bases and J lost 8, with 11 bases in between. CDR3 nucleotide sequence: TGCGCCAGCAGCCAAGATTTAGGCGACTATGAGCAGTTCTTC. The encoded protein is CASSQDLGDYEQFF.

This clonotype has more than one count but fewer than ten. The rearrangement uses TRBV28 and TRBJ1-5; D is unclear. V lost 3 bases, J lost 2 bases, and 8 bases lay in between. Germline CDR1 is MDHEN and CDR2 is SYDVKM. The CDR3 loop spans 14 amino acids. The CDR3 spells CASSFVGGNQPQHF. The CDR3 nucleotides are TGTGCCAGCAGTTTTGTAGGTGGCAATCAGCCCCAGCATTTT. The full variable domain, rest sourced from reference TRBV28 and TRBJ1-5, is DVKVTQSSRYLVKRTGEKVFLECVQDMDHENMFWYRQDPGLGLRLIYFSYDVKMKEKGDIPEGYSVSREKKERFSLILESASTNQTSMYLCASSFVGGNQPQHFGDGTRLSIL.

This clonotype has only a few counts. The chain recombines TRBV29-1 with TRBJ2-7, with 9 bases fitting TRBD1. The CDR3 runs 14 residues. Germline V gene sequence: CDR1 SQVTM, CDR2 ANQGSEA. V gave up 6 bases and J gave up 2 bases; unmatched junction bases: 8. The chain's CDR3 is CSVQTGGSTYEQYF. The DNA for the CDR3 is TGCAGCGTCCAAACAGGGGGCAGTACCTACGAGCAGTACTTC.

This clonotype was seen more than once but under ten times. The chain has TRBV5-6 and TRBJ2-3, with D possibly being TRBD2 (6 bases). CDR1 and CDR2 from the germline V gene are SGHDT and YYEEEE. This CDR3 comprises 13 residues. V gave up 7 bases and J gave up 4 bases, with 13 bases separating them. CDR3 in DNA: TGTGCCAGCGCGTGGGGGGAGTCAGATACGCAGTATTTT. It encodes CASAWGESDTQYF.

The rearrangement uses TRBV20-1 and TRBJ2-3, with D tentatively TRBD1 (6 bases). The CDR3 has 15 amino acids. CDR1 is DFQATT, CDR2 SNEGSKA, per germline (reference sequence). Trimming shortened V by 6 bases and J by 1 base, and 17 bases separated the two germline ends. Here the CDR3 DNA reads TGCAGTGCACCTGGCCCTCCAGGGGGCACAGATACGCAGTATTTT. The encoded protein is CSAPGPPGGTDTQYF.

This chain's CDR3 is CASRRTGVTGELFF. CDR3 sequence (DNA): TGTGCCAGCAGGCGGACAGGGGTCACCGGGGAGCTGTTTTTT. V gene TRBV3-1 combines with J gene TRBJ2-2; 9 nucleotides agree with TRBD1. The CDR3 has 14 amino acids. The germline gives CDR1 LGHDT, CDR2 YNNKEL (reference sequence). V gave up 6 bases and J gave up 4 bases; unmatched junction bases: 3. Complete variable domain (other parts from reference TRBV3-1 and TRBJ2-2): DTAVSQTPKYLVTQMGNDKSIKCEQNLGHDTMYWYKQDSKKFLKIMFSYNNKELIINETVPNRFSPKSPDKAHLNLHINSLELGDSAVYFCASRRTGVTGELFFGEGSRLTVL.

This CDR3 reads CASSPTVPEQYF. The DNA of the CDR3 is TGTGCCAGCAGTCCCACCGTTCCGGAGCAGTATTTT. This chain links TRBV12-3 or TRBV12-4 with TRBJ2-3; D is unclear. The V and J ends lost 5 bases and 11 bases respectively, with 14 bases between them. The CDR3 loop spans 12 amino acids.

This chain links TRBV7-8 with TRBJ2-5, with D possibly matching TRBD1 (6 bases). The CDR3 has 15 residues. Germline V gene data show CDR1 as SGHVS and CDR2 as FQNEAQ. V was cut by 5 bases and J by 0 bases, with 13 bases left in between. The CDR3 nucleotides are TGTGCCAGCAGCCCGCGGACAGCGTACCAAGAGACCCAGTACTTC. As protein: CASSPRTAYQETQYF.

This clonotype has a handful of counts. The rearrangement uses TRBV6-5 and TRBJ2-7; 8 nucleotides match TRBD1. This CDR3 spans 15 amino acids. The germline V gene has CDR1 MNHEY and CDR2 SVGAGI. V was clipped by 7 bases and J by 0 bases; unmatched bases: 8. The CDR3: CASKRGQESSYEQYF. The CDR3 DNA reads TGTGCCAGCAAAAGGGGACAGGAGAGCTCCTACGAGCAGTACTTC.

This clonotype was counted many times. In nucleotides, the CDR3 is TGCAGCGTTCGGCGGGGGACTGAAGCTTTCTTT. This encodes CSVRRGTEAFF. This chain joins TRBV29-1 and TRBJ1-1, with D perhaps matching TRBD1 (5 bases). Germline CDR1 and CDR2: SQVTM and ANQGSEA. Trimming pared 5 bases from V and 5 bases from J, leaving 9 bases between. This CDR3 spans 11 amino acids.

In DNA form, the CDR3 reads TGTGCCAGCAGCGAGGGGGGGCCGCGAACGCAGTATTTT. Its translation is CASSEGGPRTQYF. The V gene is TRBV3-1, the J gene TRBJ2-3, with D maybe TRBD2 (7 bases). The V end was cut by 5 bases, the J end by 9 bases, with 15 bases between. CDR3 length: 13 residues. Germline V gene data show CDR1 as LGHDT and CDR2 as YNNKEL (reference sequence).

In this sample, this clonotype turned up many times. The rearrangement uses TRBV7-4 and TRBJ1-1; D unresolved. Germline CDR1 reads SGHVT; CDR2 reads SQSDAQ. This CDR3 is 14 amino acids long. V shed 2 bases and J shed 6 bases, with 13 bases lying between them. Here the CDR3 reads CASSLRDPSSEAFF. The DNA of the CDR3 is TGTGCCAGCAGCTTACGAGACCCTAGCTCTGAAGCTTTCTTT. The full variable domain, its missing parts supplied by reference TRBV7-4 and TRBJ1-1, is GAGVSQSPRYKVAKRGRDVALRCDSISGHVTLYWYRQTLGQGSEVLTYSQSDAQRDKSGRPSGRFSAERPERSVSTLKIQRTEQGDSAVYLCASSLRDPSSEAFFGQGTRLTVV.

The genes are TRBV29-1 and TRBJ1-5; D uncertain. In germline, CDR1 is SQVTM, CDR2 ANQGSEA. Trimming removed 5 bases at V and 0 bases at J, with 8 bases between. This CDR3 has 13 residues. DNA for the CDR3: TGCAGCGTTCTAGAAAATAGCAATCAGCCCCAGCATTTT. Residues: CSVLENSNQPQHF.

This clonotype has more than one count but fewer than ten. The V gene is TRBV18, the J gene TRBJ1-1; D is unresolved. V lost 2 bases and J 3 bases, leaving 13 bases between the germline ends. The CDR3 extends over 15 amino acids. Germline CDR1 reads KGHSH; CDR2 reads LQKENI. The CDR3 nucleotides read TGTGCCAGCTCACCAGTCGGCAGGAGGGACACTGAAGCTTTCTTT. Protein product: CASSPVGRRDTEAFF.

This clonotype was picked up a small number of times. V and J are TRBV3-1 and TRBJ2-7, with 8 bases matching TRBD2. Germline loops: CDR1 LGHDT, CDR2 YNNKEL (reference sequence). This CDR3 has 16 residues. V lost 4 bases, J lost 3 bases, and 11 bases stayed unmatched. CDR3 loop: CASSLTPAGAIYEQYF. CDR3 bases: TGTGCCAGCAGCCTTACACCAGCGGGGGCCATCTACGAGCAGTACTTC.

The CDR3 protein is CSARDPLRRKDTDTQYF. In nucleotides, the CDR3 is TGCAGTGCTAGGGACCCCCTCAGACGTAAGGATACAGATACGCAGTATTTT. The rearrangement uses TRBV20-1 and TRBJ2-3; D remains unclear. Trimming took 3 bases from V and 3 from J, leaving 22 bases between them. This CDR3 is built from 17 residues. Germline CDR1 DFQATT, CDR2 SNEGSKA (reference sequence).

This clonotype has at least ten counts. Written as DNA, the CDR3 is TGTGCCAGCACCGCAAGAGGACAGGGCCAAGGGACTGAAGCTTTCTTT. Translated, it gives CASTARGQGQGTEAFF. The V gene is TRBV6-1, the J gene TRBJ1-1, with 8 bases matching TRBD1. The J segment lost 5 bases and the V segment lost 7 bases, leaving 15 bases of the junction unmatched. Germline V gives CDR1 MNHNS, CDR2 SASEGT. The CDR3 covers 16 residues.

This clonotype was found many times. In DNA, the CDR3 is TGCGCCAGCAGCCAATCCGGGACACTCTCACCCCTCCACTTT. It yields the protein CASSQSGTLSPLHF. This rearrangement joins TRBV4-3 to TRBJ1-6; tentative D call: TRBD1 (6 bases). Germline CDR1 reads LGHNA; CDR2 reads YSLEER. The CDR3 has 14 amino acids. V was pared by 2 bases and J by 10 bases, with 12 bases between.

This clonotype came up many times. V gene TRBV12-3 or TRBV12-4 combines with J gene TRBJ1-6; 8 nucleotides align to TRBD1. V gave up 5 bases and J gave up 4 bases; unmatched junction bases: 4. This CDR3 region has 15 residues. The CDR3 nucleotides are TGTGCCAGCAGTGGGACAGGCCTGTATAATTCACCCCTCCACTTT. Its translation is CASSGTGLYNSPLHF.

The V and J genes are TRBV7-2 and TRBJ2-4; D may be TRBD1 or TRBD2 (5 bases each). Germline V gene data show CDR1 as SGHTA and CDR2 as FQGNSA. The V and J ends lost 4 bases and 6 bases respectively, with 16 bases between them. The CDR3 runs 15 residues. The CDR3 nucleotides read TGTGCCAGCAGCTATATAGACGCGAGGGGAAACATTCAGTACTTC. This translates into CASSYIDARGNIQYF.

With regard to this clonotype: A far larger clone is only one base removed, so a read error is likely. The chain uses TRBV5-6 and TRBJ2-7; D not resolved. CDR1 and CDR2 (germline): SGHDT, YYEEEE. CDR3 size: 12 residues. CDR3 bases: TGTGCCAGCAGCCCCCGCGGCTACGAGCAGCACTTC. Encoded protein: CASSPRGYEQHF.

This clonotype occurred many times. J is TRBJ1-3 and V is TRBV7-8; 7 bases agree with TRBD1. Germline CDR1 SGHVS, CDR2 FQNEAQ. CDR3 size: 14 residues. V trimming: 7 bases; J trimming: 4 bases; junction bases outside the gene matches: 7. Here the CDR3 DNA reads TGTGCCAGCACCCCAGGGACAGACGGAAACACCATATATTTT. It specifies CASTPGTDGNTIYF.

V and J are TRBV7-9 and TRBJ1-2, with 12 bases matching TRBD1. The CDR3 length is 15 residues. The J segment lost 2 bases and the V segment lost 5 bases, leaving 3 bases of the junction unmatched. From germline, CDR1 is SEHNR and CDR2 FQNEAQ (reference sequence). CDR3 loop: CASSRDRGRNYGYTF. As DNA, the CDR3 is TGTGCCAGCAGCCGGGACAGGGGGCGAAACTATGGCTACACCTTC.

This clonotype was observed many times. This chain joins TRBV20-1 and TRBJ1-2; tentatively, D is TRBD1 (5 bases). Germline CDR1 is DFQATT and CDR2 is SNEGSKA (reference sequence). Trimming shortened V by 0 bases and J by 7 bases, and 15 bases separated the two germline ends. This CDR3 is 14 amino acids long. DNA of the CDR3: TGCAGTGCTAGAGATGGAAGAGGGGCGGCTGGCTACACCTTC. It translates to CSARDGRGAAGYTF.

In its sample, this clonotype was seen many times. The rearrangement joins TRBV12-3 or TRBV12-4 to TRBJ1-1, with TRBD1 as a possible D gene (6 bases). The CDR3 is 16 residues long. With 8 bases removed from V and 0 bases from J, the gap between germline ends came to 19 bases. The DNA of the CDR3 is TGTGCCAGCGTAAGATCAGGGGAGAGGATGAACACTGAAGCTTTCTTT. Translating gives CASVRSGERMNTEAFF.